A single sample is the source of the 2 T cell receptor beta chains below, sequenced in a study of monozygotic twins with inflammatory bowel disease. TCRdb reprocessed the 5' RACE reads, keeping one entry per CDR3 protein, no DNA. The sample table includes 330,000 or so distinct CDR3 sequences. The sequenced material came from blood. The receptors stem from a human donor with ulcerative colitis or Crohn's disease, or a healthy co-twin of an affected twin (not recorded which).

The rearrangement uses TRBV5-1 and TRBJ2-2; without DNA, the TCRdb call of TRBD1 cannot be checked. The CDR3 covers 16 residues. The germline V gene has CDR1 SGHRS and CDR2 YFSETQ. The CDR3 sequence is CASSTGQAKNTGELFF. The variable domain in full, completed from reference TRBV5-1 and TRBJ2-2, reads KAGVTQTPRYLIKTRGQQVTLSCSPISGHRSVSWYQQTPGQGLQFLFEYFSETQRNKGNFPGRFSGRQFSNSRSEMNVSTLELGDSALYLCASSTGQAKNTGELFFGEGSRLTVL.

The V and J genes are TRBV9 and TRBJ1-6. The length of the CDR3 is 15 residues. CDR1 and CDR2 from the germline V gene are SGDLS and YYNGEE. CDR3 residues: CASSPEGSYNSPLHF.